This T cell receptor (beta chain) was sequenced for a study of T cell responses to AZD1222 COVID-19 vaccine. Only in-frame clones appear in the TCRdb table, and some are missing; sequencing was by immunoSEQ multiplex PCR. In the table there are 150,000 or so clones, 92% of which are singletons. The trim removed 7 bases at V and 5 bases at J, leaving 9 bases unmatched. The CDR3 contains 14 residues. The germline V gene has CDR1 MRHNA and CDR2 SNTAGT. Sample: peripheral blood, taken on day 0 of AZD1222 vaccination. The chain links TRBV6-4 to TRBJ2-5; 8 bases map to TRBD1. This clonotype originated in an adult in good health. CDR3 sequence: CASNNRGFGETQYF. In DNA, the CDR3 is TGTGCCAGCAATAACAGGGGGTTCGGTGAGACCCAGTACTTC.